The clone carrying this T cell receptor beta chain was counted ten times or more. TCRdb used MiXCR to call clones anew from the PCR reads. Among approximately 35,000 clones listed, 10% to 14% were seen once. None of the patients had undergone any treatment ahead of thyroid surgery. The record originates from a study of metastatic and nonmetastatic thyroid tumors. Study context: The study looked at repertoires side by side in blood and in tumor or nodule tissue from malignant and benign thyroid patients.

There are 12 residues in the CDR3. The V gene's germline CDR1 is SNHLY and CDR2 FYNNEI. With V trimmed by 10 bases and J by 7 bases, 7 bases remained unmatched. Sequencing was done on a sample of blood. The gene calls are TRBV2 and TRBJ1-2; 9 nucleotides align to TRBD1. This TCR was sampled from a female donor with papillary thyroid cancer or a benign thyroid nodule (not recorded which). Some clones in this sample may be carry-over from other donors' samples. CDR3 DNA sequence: TGTGCCACCTCGGACAGGGGCAGTGGCTACACCTTC. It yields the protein CATSDRGSGYTF.